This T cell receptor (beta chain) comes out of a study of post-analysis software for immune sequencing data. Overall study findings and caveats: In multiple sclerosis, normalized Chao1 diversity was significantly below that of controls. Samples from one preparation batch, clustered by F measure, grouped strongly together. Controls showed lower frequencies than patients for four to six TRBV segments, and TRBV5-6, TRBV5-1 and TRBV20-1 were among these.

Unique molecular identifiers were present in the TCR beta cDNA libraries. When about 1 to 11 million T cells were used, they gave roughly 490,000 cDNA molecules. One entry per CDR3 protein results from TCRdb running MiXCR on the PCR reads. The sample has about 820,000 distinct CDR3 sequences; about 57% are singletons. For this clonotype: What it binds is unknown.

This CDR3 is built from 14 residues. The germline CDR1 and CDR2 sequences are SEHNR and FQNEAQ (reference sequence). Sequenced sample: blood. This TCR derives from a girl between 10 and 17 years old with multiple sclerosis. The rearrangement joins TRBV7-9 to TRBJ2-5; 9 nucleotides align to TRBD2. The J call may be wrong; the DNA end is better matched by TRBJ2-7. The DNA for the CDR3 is TGTGCCAGCAGCCAAGCGGGGGGAGGAAGCGAGCAGTACTTC. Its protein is CASSQAGGGSEQYF.